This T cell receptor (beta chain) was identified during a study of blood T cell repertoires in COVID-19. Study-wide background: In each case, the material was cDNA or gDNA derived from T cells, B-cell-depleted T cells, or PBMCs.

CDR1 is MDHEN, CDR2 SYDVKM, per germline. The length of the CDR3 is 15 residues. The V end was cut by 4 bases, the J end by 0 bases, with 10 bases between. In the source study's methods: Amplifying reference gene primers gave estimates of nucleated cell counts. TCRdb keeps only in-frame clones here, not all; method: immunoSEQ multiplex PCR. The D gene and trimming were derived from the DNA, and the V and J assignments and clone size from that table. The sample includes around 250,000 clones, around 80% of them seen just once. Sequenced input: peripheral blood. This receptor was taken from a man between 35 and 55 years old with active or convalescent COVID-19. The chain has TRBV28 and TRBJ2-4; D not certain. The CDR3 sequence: CASSSTLIAKNIQYF. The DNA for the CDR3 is TGTGCCAGCAGTTCGACACTCATAGCCAAAAACATTCAGTACTTC.